This TCR beta chain was sequenced during a study of cytomegalovirus exposure and HLA in healthy donors. Study outcomes and limitations: It emerged from a later analysis that several of the most significant clusters appeared to be linked to common viral pathogens. Sequencing probably produced one cluster of sequence variants that were highly shared. A later analysis linked a missense DCLRE1C variant to TCR beta V- and J-gene trimming. By HLA locus, TCR association rates varied in a later analysis, with DRB1 showing the most and HLA-C the fewest.

Note on this clone: No antigen is known for it.

The PCR was carried out with 60 Vbeta primers and 13 Jbeta primers. TCRdb's table, derived via immunoSEQ multiplex PCR, lists solely in-frame clones and lacks some. Seen in this sample are 95,000 to 150,000 clones; the ten most common clones hold approximately 2.6%. V lost 5 bases to trimming and J lost 2 bases, with 16 bases between them. CDR1 and CDR2 (germline): PRHDT, FYEKMQ (reference sequence). The CDR3 has 15 residues. This chain links TRBV13 with TRBJ2-7, with D possibly matching TRBD1 (6 bases). The TCR originated in a man aged 25-45 years in good health and CMV-seronegative. Material: PBMCs. CDR3 protein: CASSPTTGTTYEQYF. As DNA, the CDR3 is TGTGCCAGCAGCCCAACGACAGGAACCACCTACGAGCAGTACTTC.